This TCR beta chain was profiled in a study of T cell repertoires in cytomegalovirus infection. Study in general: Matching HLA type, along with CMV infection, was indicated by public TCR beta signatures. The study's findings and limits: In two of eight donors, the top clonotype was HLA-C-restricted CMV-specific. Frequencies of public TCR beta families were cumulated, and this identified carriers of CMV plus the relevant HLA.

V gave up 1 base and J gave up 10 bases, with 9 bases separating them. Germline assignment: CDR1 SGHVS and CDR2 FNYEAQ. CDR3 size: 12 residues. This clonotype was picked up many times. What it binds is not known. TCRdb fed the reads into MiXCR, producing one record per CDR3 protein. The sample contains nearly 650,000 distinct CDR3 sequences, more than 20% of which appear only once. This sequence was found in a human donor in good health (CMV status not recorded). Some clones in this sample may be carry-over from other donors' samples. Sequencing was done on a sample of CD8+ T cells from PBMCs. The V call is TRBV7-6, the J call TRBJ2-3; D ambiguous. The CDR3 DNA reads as TGTGCCAGCAGCTTAGGGGCGGACCCGCAGTATTTT. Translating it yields CASSLGADPQYF. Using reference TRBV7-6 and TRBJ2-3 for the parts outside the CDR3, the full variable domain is GAGVSQSPRYKVTKRGQDVALRCDPISGHVSLYWYRQALGQGPEFLTYFNYEAQQDKSGLPNDRFSAERPEGSISTLTIQRTEQRDSAMYRCASSLGADPQYFGPGTRLTVL.